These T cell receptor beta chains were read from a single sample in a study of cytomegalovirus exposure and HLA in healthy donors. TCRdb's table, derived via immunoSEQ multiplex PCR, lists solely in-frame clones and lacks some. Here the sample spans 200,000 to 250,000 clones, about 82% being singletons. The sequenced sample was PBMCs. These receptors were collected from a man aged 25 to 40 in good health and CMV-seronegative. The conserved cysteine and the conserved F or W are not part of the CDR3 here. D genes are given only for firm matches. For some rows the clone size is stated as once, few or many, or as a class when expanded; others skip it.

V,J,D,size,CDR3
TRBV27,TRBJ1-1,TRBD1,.,ASRPTGRTEAF
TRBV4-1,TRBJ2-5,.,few,ASSQERVAGGYQETQY
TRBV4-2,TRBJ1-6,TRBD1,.,ASSQVYRDSPSPLH
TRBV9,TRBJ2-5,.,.,ASSLTGRGETQY
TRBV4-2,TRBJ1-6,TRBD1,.,ASSQGLDRAGSPLH
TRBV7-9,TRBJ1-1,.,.,ASSFRALGTTEAF
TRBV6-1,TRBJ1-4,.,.,ASSVRDLLGEKLF
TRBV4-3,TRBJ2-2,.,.,ASSQEVATGELF
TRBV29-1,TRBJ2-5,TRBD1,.,SVDDTGGDETQY
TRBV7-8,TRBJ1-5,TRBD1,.,ASSLDGRGHGQPQH
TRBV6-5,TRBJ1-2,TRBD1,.,ASSYFPGGFYGYT
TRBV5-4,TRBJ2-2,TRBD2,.,ASSFLGLAGANTGELF
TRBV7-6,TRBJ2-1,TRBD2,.,ASSPQGLAGGHSYNEQF
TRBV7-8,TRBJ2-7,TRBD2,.,ASSSGRGPYEQY
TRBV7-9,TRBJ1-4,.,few,ASSSPGSSTNEKLF
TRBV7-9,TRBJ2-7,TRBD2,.,ASSLLPGGSYEQY
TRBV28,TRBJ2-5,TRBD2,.,ASSSEGAGEETQY
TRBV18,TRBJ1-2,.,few,ASSLQGSPVYGYT
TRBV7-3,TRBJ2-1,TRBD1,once,AISTGGRYNEQF
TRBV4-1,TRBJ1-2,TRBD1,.,ASSQGVGTGVYGYT
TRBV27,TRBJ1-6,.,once,ASSLPRAQGSPLH
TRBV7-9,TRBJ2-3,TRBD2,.,ASSFRRAGATDTQY